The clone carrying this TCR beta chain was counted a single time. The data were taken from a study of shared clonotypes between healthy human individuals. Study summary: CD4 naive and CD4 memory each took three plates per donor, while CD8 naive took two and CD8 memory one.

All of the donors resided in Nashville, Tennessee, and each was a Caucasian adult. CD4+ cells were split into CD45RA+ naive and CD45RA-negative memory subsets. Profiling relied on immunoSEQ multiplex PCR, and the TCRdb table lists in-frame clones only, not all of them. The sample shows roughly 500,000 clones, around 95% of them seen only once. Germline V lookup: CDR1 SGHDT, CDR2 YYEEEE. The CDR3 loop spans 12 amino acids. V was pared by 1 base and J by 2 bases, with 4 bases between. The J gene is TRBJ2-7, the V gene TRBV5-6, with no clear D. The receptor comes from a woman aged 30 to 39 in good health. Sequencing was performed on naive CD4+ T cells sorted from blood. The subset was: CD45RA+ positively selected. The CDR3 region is CASSLSAYEQYF. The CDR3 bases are TGTGCCAGCAGCTTGTCCGCCTACGAGCAGTACTTC.